Sequencing of this TCR beta chain was carried out in a study of PD-L1 blockade in urothelial cancer (dated by TCRdb to the late 2010s). Notes on the research overall: Every patient began therapy in about 2014 and was given atezolizumab 1,200 mg intravenously every 3 weeks. About 85% of the roughly 29 patients were males with bladder-origin urothelial cancer, and about 60% of the 29 reported a prior smoking history. An ECOG performance status of 0 or 1 was recorded for the patients, and 0 to 3 prior chemotherapy regimens had been received by the patients. Blood samples were analyzed at two time points: 3 weeks after treatment start (second dose) and 6 weeks after treatment start. Blood samples gave median yields of 141,255 T cells and 82,636 unique TCRs, along with a median clonality of around 0.08. The study was an exploratory multi-omic analysis of somatic, immune and clinical correlates of response to PD-L1 blockade with atezolizumab in urothelial cancer. Pretreatment tumor samples, along with matched peripheral blood serially collected before and after atezolizumab treatment, were subjected to TCR sequencing. Progression-free survival longer than 6 months counted as durable clinical benefit, and TCR features were additionally tested against both progression-free and overall survival. In the same patients, pretreatment tumors underwent whole exome sequencing and RNA sequencing in addition to TCR sequencing. Eight or nine patients reached durable clinical benefit, while some 19 patients did not. Some 30 patients had pretreatment blood TCR-seq, around 25 had at least one posttreatment blood collection, and around 25 had tumor TCR-seq. The paper's findings and limits, for the study overall: Improved progression-free and overall survival was found to be associated with pretreatment peripheral blood TCR clonality below the median. Among patients with durable benefit, tumor-associated TCR clones showed greater expansion in peripheral blood 3 weeks after treatment started (n of about 20, p = 0.022). Because the sample size was small (n of about 29) and many exploratory analyses were performed, the results are intended to be hypothesis-generating.

The cohort included about 30 patients with locally advanced or metastatic urothelial carcinoma who were treated at Memorial Sloan Kettering on a trial protocol. Peripheral blood mononuclear cells were collected pretreatment and during treatment, with between 1 and 8 total time points obtained per patient. The Qiagen DNeasy Blood extraction kit was used to purify genomic DNA from total PBMCs and from tumor samples. PBMCs were collected pretreatment and during treatment, and were isolated and stored as previously described. The CDR3 goes from the cysteine to the phenylalanine over 17 residues. Kept here is only the CDR3 DNA, which spans 51 bases and is read in frame from base 1. Unmatched junction bases come to 12, with V trimmed by 6 bases and J by 4 bases. Sequences MNHEY (CDR1) and SMNVEV (CDR2) are obtained from the germline V gene (reference sequence). With regard to this clone: Its recognized antigen is unknown. Base quality data are lacking; no much larger clone is found one base away.

Synthetic TCR analog templates were spiked into each PCR to estimate absolute template abundance from read counts. The immunoSEQ assay was used to amplify TCRbeta CDR3 regions from genomic DNA with bias-controlled V and J gene primers. Rearranged TCRbeta segments were sequenced at approximately 20X coverage. The authors' analysis ran thus. Sequencing errors were corrected by clustering, and CDR3s were annotated against IMGT so that V, D and J genes could be assigned. Downstream analyses used only productive TCRbeta rearrangements, leaving out any out-of-frame or stop-codon sequences. To compute clonality, Shannon entropy was normalized by the log of the number of unique productive sequences and then subtracted from one. Fisher's exact test with Benjamini-Hochberg correction, using a cutoff of adjusted p below 0.01, was how clones that differed between time points or between blood and tumor were identified. The immuneACCESS repertoire file appears here via TCRdb, limited to in-frame rearrangements. These files lack a portion of the clones; in checked studies, under half of the deficit traces to unresolved V genes, and the cause of the others is not known. V and J calls and clone size follow that table, whereas D and trimming were derived from the DNA. Present in this sample are 12,000 to 15,000 clones, approximately 90% of which were seen just once. 12% to 15% of the sample lies in the top ten.

The rearranged segments are TRBV27 and TRBJ1-4; 9 central nucleotides agree with TRBD1. The sample here was PBMCs, taken around atezolizumab (anti-PD-L1) treatment. The source of this sequence is a man in his sixties or seventies with urothelial cancer. The CDR3 has the sequence CASSLGQGGTYNEKLFF. The DNA is TGTGCCAGCAGCCTGGGACAGGGCGGCACCTATAATGAAAAACTGTTTTTT.